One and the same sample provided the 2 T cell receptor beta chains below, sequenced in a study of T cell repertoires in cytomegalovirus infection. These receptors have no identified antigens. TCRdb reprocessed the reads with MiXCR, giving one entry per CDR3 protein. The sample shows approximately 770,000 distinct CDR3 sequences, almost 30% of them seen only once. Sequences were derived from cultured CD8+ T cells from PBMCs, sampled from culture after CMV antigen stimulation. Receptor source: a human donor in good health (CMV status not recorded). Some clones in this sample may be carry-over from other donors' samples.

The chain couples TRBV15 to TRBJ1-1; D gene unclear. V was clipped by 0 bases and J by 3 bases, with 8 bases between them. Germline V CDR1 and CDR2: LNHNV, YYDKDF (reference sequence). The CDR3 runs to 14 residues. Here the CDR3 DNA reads TGTGCCACCAGCAGAGATCAAGGGCACACTGAAGCTTTCTTT. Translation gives CATSRDQGHTEAFF.

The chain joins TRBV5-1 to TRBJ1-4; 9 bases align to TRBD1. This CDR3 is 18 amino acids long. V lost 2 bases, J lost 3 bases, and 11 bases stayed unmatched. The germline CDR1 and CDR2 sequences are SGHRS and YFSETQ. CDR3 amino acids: CASSFHYPQGAANEKLFF. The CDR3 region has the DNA TGCGCCAGCAGCTTCCACTATCCACAGGGGGCGGCTAATGAAAAACTGTTTTTT. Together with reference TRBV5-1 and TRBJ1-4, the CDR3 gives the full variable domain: KAGVTQTPRYLIKTRGQQVTLSCSPISGHRSVSWYQQTPGQGLQFLFEYFSETQRNKGNFPGRFSGRQFSNSRSEMNVSTLELGDSALYLCASSFHYPQGAANEKLFFGSGTQLSVL.